This entry lists 30 T cell receptor beta chains sequenced from one sample in a study of blood T cell repertoires in COVID-19. The data were produced by immunoSEQ multiplex PCR, yet TCRdb's version contains in-frame clones alone and is incomplete. The sample carries about 250,000 clones, 70% to 90% recorded once. Sequencing was performed on peripheral blood. The source is a man younger than 35 with active or convalescent COVID-19.

CDR3 region: CASSLTGNNEQFF. The CDR3 region has the DNA TGCGCCAGCAGCCTTACAGGGAACAATGAGCAGTTCTTC. The gene calls are TRBV4-3 and TRBJ2-1; a possible D gene is TRBD1 (6 bases). Germline V gene lookup returns CDR1 LGHNA and CDR2 YSLEER. The germline V and J ends were trimmed by 4 bases and 5 bases, with 9 bases remaining between them. The CDR3 has 13 residues.

The V call is TRBV6-5, the J call TRBJ1-1; D gene unclear. Trimming cost V 7 bases and J 0 bases, with 15 bases left between them. CDR3 length equals 15 residues. Germline loops: CDR1 MNHEY, CDR2 SVGAGI. The CDR3 region is CASIGRSTMNTEAFF. DNA for the CDR3: TGTGCCAGCATCGGCAGGTCGACCATGAACACTGAAGCTTTCTTT.

In its sample, this clone was seen once. This chain connects TRBV6-6 to TRBJ1-2; TRBD1 matches at 7 bases. V lost 6 bases to trimming and J lost 4 bases; unmatched junction nucleotides: 5. CDR3 length: 13 amino acids. Germline CDR1 reads MNHNY; CDR2 reads SVGAGI (reference sequence). CDR3 coding DNA: TGTGCCAGCAGACAGGGGATCGGCTATGGCTACACCTTC. Translated, it gives CASRQGIGYGYTF.

The genes are TRBV2 and TRBJ2-1; D not resolved. The CDR3 contains 13 residues. Trimming left V 7 bases short and J 11 bases short, with 18 bases between. Germline V lookup: CDR1 SNHLY, CDR2 FYNNEI. CDR3 protein: CASTLSIASKQFF. Written as DNA, the CDR3 is TGTGCCAGCACCCTCTCGATTGCGTCCAAGCAGTTCTTC.

V gene TRBV6-2 or TRBV6-3 combines with J gene TRBJ2-3, with 8 bases that match TRBD1. The V gene end was trimmed by 4 bases and the J gene end by 2 bases; junction bases not matched to a gene: 14. The CDR3 loop spans 18 amino acids. CDR1 MNHEY and CDR2 SVGEGT come from the germline V gene. The CDR3 loop reads CASSFDERDRRPTDTQYF. CDR3 nucleotides: TGTGCCAGCAGTTTTGATGAAAGGGACAGGAGACCCACAGATACGCAGTATTTT.

The chain employs TRBV7-2 and TRBJ2-1, with 8 bases that match TRBD2. The CDR3 has 16 amino acids. Germline V gene data show CDR1 as SGHTA and CDR2 as FQGNSA. V gave up 6 bases and J gave up 6 bases; unmatched junction bases: 13. The CDR3 sequence: CASRPAGGSGANEQFF. The CDR3, as DNA: TGTGCCAGCAGACCCGCCGGGGGTAGCGGGGCCAATGAGCAGTTCTTC.

The rearrangement links TRBV11-1 to TRBJ2-3; the D is unclear. The V and J ends lost 1 base and 3 bases respectively, with 11 bases between them. Germline-derived CDR1 and CDR2 are SGHAT and FQDESV (reference sequence). The length of the CDR3 is 15 residues. CDR3 sequence reads: CASSLVMGRTDTQYF. CDR3 in DNA: TGTGCCAGCAGCTTAGTAATGGGCAGAACAGATACGCAGTATTTT.

The chain joins TRBV28 to TRBJ1-5, with 7 bases identical to TRBD1. The CDR3 has 14 amino acids. CDR1 and CDR2 (germline): MDHEN, SYDVKM. The junction had 3 bases not matched to a gene; V was cut back by 7 bases and J by 0 bases. CDR3 amino acids: CASTGTVSNQPQHF. DNA of the CDR3: TGTGCCAGCACCGGGACAGTTAGCAATCAGCCCCAGCATTTT.

The chain is built from TRBV14 and TRBJ1-1, with 7 nucleotides matching TRBD1. Trimming cost V 1 base and J 7 bases; bases outside gene matches: 12. The CDR3 is 16 amino acids. The germline V gene encodes CDR1 SGHDN and CDR2 FVKESK. As DNA, the CDR3 is TGTGCCAGCAGCCAAGTTGGGAAAGGGGGCGTAGGTGAAGCTTTCTTT. This gives the protein CASSQVGKGGVGEAFF.

V usage is TRBV6-2 or TRBV6-3 and J usage is TRBJ2-1; D remains ambiguous. Trimming removed 4 bases from V and 8 bases from J, with 6 bases in between. The germline V gene has CDR1 MNHEY and CDR2 SVGEGT. CDR3 length equals 11 residues. The CDR3 spells CASSLIDEQFF. As DNA, the CDR3 is TGTGCCAGCAGTTTAATCGATGAGCAGTTCTTC.

Only a few counts were recorded for this clone. This chain connects TRBV12-3 or TRBV12-4 to TRBJ1-6; unclear D gene. V gave up 3 bases and J gave up 13 bases, with 13 bases separating them. The CDR3 runs to 13 residues. DNA of the CDR3: TGTGCCAGCAGTTTCGCGGGCCTTGAGCCCCTCCACTTT. This gives the protein CASSFAGLEPLHF.

This clone was recorded only once. The chain combines TRBV18 with TRBJ1-1; 8 bases agree with TRBD1. There are 18 residues in the CDR3. Germline V gene sequence: CDR1 KGHSH, CDR2 LQKENI. The trim removed 4 bases at V and 0 bases at J, leaving 13 bases unmatched. The CDR3 protein is CASSLLSPAGGMNTEAFF. The CDR3 nucleotides are TGTGCCAGCTCACTGTTAAGTCCCGCAGGGGGCATGAACACTGAAGCTTTCTTT.

The chain carries TRBV5-4 and TRBJ2-3; no firm D call. V was cut by 4 bases and J by 4 bases, with 13 bases left in between. CDR1 is SGHNT, CDR2 YYREEE, per germline (reference sequence). The CDR3 covers 14 residues. The CDR3 DNA sequence: TGTGCCAGCAGCCCCGTCGCGGCGTCAGATACGCAGTATTTT. Amino acids: CASSPVAASDTQYF.

The V gene is TRBV15, the J gene TRBJ1-2; D not resolved. The CDR3 runs 16 residues. V was trimmed by 5 bases and J by 0 bases, leaving 16 bases between them. Germline loops: CDR1 LNHNV, CDR2 YYDKDF (reference sequence). The CDR3 nucleotides are TGTGCCACCAGCTATCCCGGAGGTTATCCTAACTATGGCTACACCTTC. Amino acid sequence: CATSYPGGYPNYGYTF.

The chain couples TRBV5-6 to TRBJ1-1; D uncertain. The CDR3 length is 13 residues. The germline gives CDR1 SGHDT, CDR2 YYEEEE. V lost 1 base and J lost 4, with 8 bases in between. The CDR3 is CASSLIGGTEAFF. CDR3 bases: TGTGCCAGCAGCTTGATAGGAGGCACTGAAGCTTTCTTT.

This rearrangement joins TRBV7-2 to TRBJ2-7; possibly TRBD2 for D (6 bases). The CDR3 extends over 14 amino acids. V was trimmed by 3 bases and J by 0 bases, leaving 9 bases between them. Germline CDR1 and CDR2: SGHTA and FQGNSA. CDR3 in DNA: TGTGCCAGCAGCTTGGGACTTATCTCCTACGAGCAGTACTTC. The encoded protein is CASSLGLISYEQYF.

This chain joins TRBV27 and TRBJ2-2, with 11 bases fitting TRBD2. Germline CDR1 reads MNHEY; CDR2 reads SMNVEV (reference sequence). The CDR3 is 17 residues long. J was trimmed by 3 bases and V by 5 bases; bases with no gene match: 8. CDR3 nucleotides: TGTGCCAGCAGTAAATCCGGGACTAGCGGAGACACCGGGGAGCTGTTTTTT. This encodes CASSKSGTSGDTGELFF.

The chain joins TRBV11-1 to TRBJ2-7; the D gene is possibly TRBD1 (7 bases). With 5 bases removed from V and 7 bases from J, the gap between germline ends came to 21 bases. CDR3 length equals 15 residues. Germline lookup yields CDR1 SGHAT and CDR2 FQDESV (reference sequence). DNA of the CDR3: TGTGCCAGCAGCCTAGTTGGCGGCCCAGGGGGGGAGCAGTACTTC. Amino acid sequence: CASSLVGGPGGEQYF.

The chain joins TRBV4-3 to TRBJ2-1, with 10 bases fitting TRBD2. The germline V gene encodes CDR1 LGHNA and CDR2 YSLEER. With V trimmed by 0 bases and J by 8 bases, 4 bases remained unmatched. The CDR3 has 15 residues. The CDR3 bases are TGCGCCAGCAGCCAAGAAGAGCGGGAGGGAGATGAGCAGTTCTTC. Protein product: CASSQEEREGDEQFF.

V gene TRBV11-2 combines with J gene TRBJ2-1; TRBD2 aligns across 14 bases. Germline CDR1 and CDR2: SGHAT and FQNNGV. The V segment lost 5 bases and the J segment 6 bases; nucleotides outside the gene matches: 9. This CDR3 contains 17 residues. CDR3: CASSLLTSGRASNEQFF. The CDR3 DNA reads as TGTGCCAGCAGCCTCCTGACTAGCGGGAGGGCCAGCAATGAGCAGTTCTTC.

This clone was observed once. In DNA, the CDR3 is TGTGCCAGCAGTGTAGCGGGGGGCAATGAGCAGTTCTTC. As protein: CASSVAGGNEQFF. The chain combines TRBV2 with TRBJ2-1, with 10 positions matching TRBD2. CDR1 and CDR2 from the germline V gene are SNHLY and FYNNEI. Trimming took 4 bases from V and 6 from J; bases not matched to a gene: 0. CDR3 length: 13 amino acids. The full variable domain, with the rest looked up from reference TRBV2 and TRBJ2-1, is EPEVTQTPSHQVTQMGQEVILRCVPISNHLYFYWYRQILGQKVEFLVSFYNNEISEKSEIFDDQFSVERPDGSNFTLKIRSTKLEDSAMYFCASSVAGGNEQFFGPGTRLTVL.

The chain is built from TRBV7-2 and TRBJ2-6; 10 bases line up with TRBD2. Trimming removed 3 bases from V and 5 bases from J; junction bases left unmatched: 7. There are 17 residues in the CDR3. In germline, CDR1 is SGHTA, CDR2 FQGNSA. CDR3: CASSFSGTSERANVLTF. The CDR3 DNA follows: TGTGCCAGCAGCTTTTCCGGGACTAGCGAGAGGGCCAACGTCCTGACTTTC.

The chain uses TRBV5-1 and TRBJ2-1, with a possible D match to TRBD2 (6 bases). The germline V gene encodes CDR1 SGHRS and CDR2 YFSETQ. CDR3 length: 14 amino acids. The V end was cut by 6 bases, the J end by 6 bases, with 16 bases between. The CDR3 loop reads CASTLGTHSNEQFF. DNA of the CDR3: TGCGCCAGCACCCTTGGGACTCACTCCAATGAGCAGTTCTTC.

V is TRBV13 and J is TRBJ2-1, with D uncertain. CDR3 length equals 14 residues. Deletions cut 11 bases from V and 0 bases from J, with 14 bases between. Germline V gene sequence: CDR1 PRHDT, CDR2 FYEKMQ (reference sequence). DNA of the CDR3: TGTGCCGGAAGCTCTTTCAGCTCCTACAATGAGCAGTTCTTC. Translating it yields CAGSSFSSYNEQFF.

V is TRBV5-4 and J is TRBJ2-2; possible D gene TRBD2, 5 bases. V was pared by 2 bases and J by 4 bases, with 9 bases between. Germline loops: CDR1 SGHNT, CDR2 YYREEE (reference sequence). The CDR3 consists of 14 residues. The chain's CDR3 is CASSFPGGTGELFF. Written as DNA, the CDR3 is TGTGCCAGCAGCTTTCCCGGAGGCACCGGGGAGCTGTTTTTT.

This rearrangement joins TRBV18 to TRBJ2-5; tentative D call: TRBD2 (6 bases). This CDR3 spans 14 amino acids. The V end was cut by 3 bases, the J end by 4 bases, with 12 bases between. Germline values: CDR1 KGHSH, CDR2 LQKENI. CDR3 residues: CASSPSGGLETQYF. Here the CDR3 DNA reads TGTGCCAGCTCACCTAGCGGAGGATTAGAGACCCAGTACTTC. Combining the CDR3 with reference TRBV18 and TRBJ2-5 gives the whole variable domain NAGVMQNPRHLVRRRGQEARLRCSPMKGHSHVYWYRQLPEEGLKFMVYLQKENIIDESGMPKERFSAEFPKEGPSILRIQQVVRGDSAAYFCASSPSGGLETQYFGPGTRLLVL.

The CDR3 sequence: CASSLGVLGGKGGNTIYF. The CDR3, as DNA: TGTGCCAGCAGCTTAGGGGTTTTGGGTGGAAAGGGAGGGAACACCATATATTTT. This chain connects TRBV7-6 to TRBJ1-3; D is unclear. The CDR3 has 18 residues. Trimming took 1 base from V and 7 from J, leaving 23 bases between them. The germline V gene has CDR1 SGHVS and CDR2 FNYEAQ.

This chain joins TRBV6-6 and TRBJ2-5; 9 positions match TRBD1. V was pared by 0 bases and J by 2 bases, with 4 bases of the junction left unmatched. The germline CDR1 and CDR2 sequences are MNHNY and SVGAGI (reference sequence). The CDR3 consists of 16 residues. The CDR3 coding sequence is TGTGCCAGCAGTTACTCGGGGGACAGGGAACAAGAGACCCAGTACTTC. Amino acid sequence: CASSYSGDREQETQYF.

The chain is built from TRBV9 and TRBJ1-5; 11 nucleotides agree with TRBD1. The V gene's germline CDR1 is SGDLS and CDR2 YYNGEE. V shed 5 bases, J shed 6 bases, and the junction held 1 base outside the gene matches. The CDR3 is 13 residues long. The DNA of the CDR3 is TGTGCCAGCAGTGGACAGGGGGCTCAGCCCCAGCATTTT. It yields the protein CASSGQGAQPQHF.

The chain uses TRBV5-1 and TRBJ2-1; 7 positions match TRBD2. Per the germline V gene, CDR1 is SGHRS and CDR2 is YFSETQ. V lost 8 bases and J lost 3; bases outside the gene matches: 8. This CDR3 contains 14 residues. This CDR3 is CASREASGYNEQFF. Here the CDR3 DNA reads TGCGCCAGTCGGGAGGCTAGCGGCTACAATGAGCAGTTCTTC.